Below, 28 T cell receptor beta chains from the same sample are listed, as sequenced in a study of Tregs in tolerant kidney transplant recipients. TCRdb's copy holds only in-frame clones and misses some; the assay was immunoSEQ multiplex PCR. This listing includes more than 6,000 clones. Recipients received nonmyeloablative bone marrow transplants from related graft donors, with transient mixed chimerism. The specimen comprised CD4+ T cells from blood (PBMCs), sampled 6 months after the transplant. The origin of the receptors is a human patient who received a combined kidney and bone marrow transplant. Some of these T cells may belong to the graft donor.

As concerns this clone: The read comes to an end 3 residues before the CDR3 does, leaving the germline J gene to fill in the end. This chain links TRBV2 with TRBJ2-2; D may be TRBD1 (5 bases). V dropped 5 bases and J dropped 6 bases, with 10 bases sitting between them. There are 13 residues in the CDR3. Germline CDR1 and CDR2: SNHLY and FYNNEI. The CDR3 loop is CASSWEGAGELFF. The sequenced part of the CDR3 DNA is TGTGCCAGCAGTTGGGAAGGGGCCGGGGAG.

In the case of this clone: The read ends 3 residues early relative to the CDR3; the germline J gene fills the gap. V usage is TRBV5-6 and J usage is TRBJ1-6; D is uncertain. The CDR3 totals 15 residues. V lost 4 bases to trimming and J lost 8 bases, with 16 bases between them. Germline lookup yields CDR1 SGHDT and CDR2 YYEEEE. The CDR3 here is CASSTPGGWDSPLHF. Partial CDR3 DNA: TGTGCCAGCAGCACCCCAGGAGGTTGGGATTCACCC.

As to this clone: The CDR3 end lies 3 residues beyond the end of the read and is filled in from the germline J gene. Other DNA sequences in this sample translate to the same CDR3. The chain links TRBV28 to TRBJ1-4; D may be TRBD1 (5 bases). The germline V and J ends were trimmed by 3 bases and 4 bases, with 12 bases remaining between them. Germline V lookup: CDR1 MDHEN, CDR2 SYDVKM. The CDR3 sequence is 15 residues long. Partial CDR3 DNA: TGTGCCAGCAGTTTGCAGGGAAGATATAATGAAAAA. Protein: CASSLQGRYNEK. In full, the CDR3 reads CASSLQGRYNEKLFF. The whole variable domain, remainder taken from reference TRBV28 and TRBJ1-4, is DVKVTQSSRYLVKRTGEKVFLECVQDMDHENMFWYRQDPGLGLRLIYFSYDVKMKEKGDIPEGYSVSREKKERFSLILESASTNQTSMYLCASSLQGRYNEKLFFGSGTQLSVL.

This clone is deemed medium-sized (0.01 to 0.1%) by its frequency. The read terminates 3 residues before the CDR3 end, so the remaining end is supplied by the germline J gene. This chain joins TRBV5-1 and TRBJ2-1; 10 bases map to TRBD2. This CDR3 is built from 15 residues. The V segment lost 0 bases and the J segment 9 bases; nucleotides outside the gene matches: 6. CDR1 is SGHRS, CDR2 YFSETQ, per germline. The CDR3 loop reads CASSLDVAGGVEQFF. The covered CDR3 bases are TGCGCCAGCAGCTTGGACGTAGCGGGAGGTGTTGAG.

Worth noting for this clone: The read ends 3 residues early relative to the CDR3; the germline J gene fills the gap. The chain links TRBV15 to TRBJ2-1; TRBD2 agrees at 7 bases. V lost 5 bases, J lost 2 bases, and 12 bases stayed unmatched. The CDR3 covers 17 residues. The germline V gene encodes CDR1 LNHNV and CDR2 YYDKDF (reference sequence). The CDR3 region is CATSGRGRGSAYNEQFF. Partial CDR3 DNA: TGTGCCACCAGCGGCCGGGGGAGGGGATCCGCCTACAATGAG.

Regarding this clone: The missing CDR3 end, 3 residues past where the read stops, is filled in from the germline J gene. The chain combines TRBV5-1 with TRBJ2-7, with a weak D call TRBD1 (6 bases). The CDR3 contains 16 residues. The germline V gene encodes CDR1 SGHRS and CDR2 YFSETQ. V gave up 4 bases and J gave up 0 bases, with 17 bases separating them. The chain's CDR3 is CASSGAQGTRSYEQYF. CDR3 DNA (partial): TGCGCCAGCAGCGGAGCACAGGGTACGCGCTCCTACGAG.

CDR3 loop: CASSSHTLGANVLTF. The sequenced CDR3 bases are TGTGCCAGTAGTTCCCACACCCTTGGGGCCAACGTC. The rearrangement uses TRBV19 and TRBJ2-6; D not certain. The read falls 3 residues short of the CDR3 end, and the missing part is taken from the germline J gene. The germline V gene encodes CDR1 LNHDA and CDR2 SQIVND (reference sequence). V dropped 5 bases and J dropped 3 bases, with 11 bases sitting between them. The CDR3 sequence is 15 residues long.

With respect to this clone: The CDR3 end falls 3 residues outside the read, so it is completed with the germline J gene. The J gene is TRBJ2-2, the V gene TRBV12-3 or TRBV12-4, with 10 bases lining up with TRBD2. The trim removed 6 bases at V and 1 base at J, leaving 8 bases unmatched. The CDR3 extends over 17 amino acids. The CDR3 sequence: CASRAGLAEKNTGELFF. Incomplete CDR3 DNA: TGTGCCAGCAGGGCTGGACTAGCGGAAAAGAACACCGGGGAG.

Note on this clone: From the germline J gene comes the end of the CDR3, since the read stops 3 residues before it. The chain combines TRBV2 with TRBJ2-6; TRBD1 is a possible D gene (5 bases). This CDR3 spans 17 amino acids. CDR1 and CDR2 from the germline V gene are SNHLY and FYNNEI. The V gene lost 1 base and the J gene lost 2 bases, with 12 bases spanning the gap. CDR3 DNA (partial): TGTGCCAGCAGTGAAGGGGTCAGGGCGGCTGGGGCCAACGTC. This sequence encodes CASSEGVRAAGANV. The full CDR3 sequence reads CASSEGVRAAGANVLTF.

Note on this clone: The sequenced fragment ends 3 residues before the CDR3 boundary, so the rest is inferred from the germline J gene. The chain has TRBV11-3 and TRBJ2-1; 14 positions agree with TRBD2. CDR1 is SGHNT and CDR2 is YENEEA in the germline V gene. This CDR3 has 15 residues. J lost 7 bases, V lost 5 bases, and 4 bases had no gene match. Partial CDR3 DNA: TGTGCCAGCAGCCGGGGACTAGCGGGAGCAAATGAG. Its protein product is CASSRGLAGANE. The CDR3 in its entirety is CASSRGLAGANEQFF.

Concerning this clone itself: The read stops 3 residues short of the end of the CDR3; the missing end is completed from the germline J gene. J is TRBJ2-2 and V is TRBV5-1; TRBD1 is a possible D gene (5 bases). Per germline, CDR1 SGHRS and CDR2 YFSETQ. This CDR3 contains 13 residues. V was clipped by 2 bases and J by 5 bases, with 7 bases between them. CDR3 region: CASSFDRTGELFF. CDR3 bases read: TGCGCCAGCAGCTTCGACAGAACCGGGGAG.

CDR3 DNA, as far as it was read: TGCAGTGCTAGAGATCGAGTCCGGAACAGGGTCACTGAA. Protein: CSARDRVRNRVTE. The full CDR3 sequence reads CSARDRVRNRVTEAFF. The gene calls are TRBV20-1 and TRBJ1-1, with D perhaps TRBD1 (6 bases). The CDR3 goes on 3 residues after the read ends, and that part is filled in from the germline J gene. This CDR3 comprises 16 residues. The germline V and J ends were trimmed by 0 bases and 4 bases, with 18 bases remaining between them. Looked up from germline, CDR1 is DFQATT and CDR2 is SNEGSKA (reference sequence).

This clone is deemed medium-sized (0.01 to 0.1%) by its frequency. The read ends 3 residues before the CDR3 terminus; that terminus is restored from the germline J gene. The V gene is TRBV11-2, the J gene TRBJ2-7; TRBD2 matches at 10 bases. V dropped 2 bases and J dropped 4; count of bases not matched to a gene: 5. CDR3 size: 15 residues. Germline lookup yields CDR1 SGHAT and CDR2 FQNNGV. The CDR3 bases that were read are TGTGCCAGCAGCTTAACAGCGGGAGGGCCTTACGAG. It yields the protein CASSLTAGGPYE. The whole CDR3 reads CASSLTAGGPYEQYF.

About this clone: Read sequence stops 3 residues before the CDR3 end, and the germline J gene provides the missing end. This sequence joins TRBV19 and TRBJ2-3; 8 positions match TRBD1. The trim removed 7 bases at V and 0 bases at J, leaving 6 bases unmatched. Germline V gene data show CDR1 as LNHDA and CDR2 as SQIVND (reference sequence). CDR3 length equals 15 residues. Here the CDR3 reads CASTRQGRSTDTQYF. The DNA read from the CDR3 is TGTGCCAGTACCCGACAGGGGCGGAGCACAGATACG.

The CDR3 is CSVEVRAVEGQGATDTQYF. Incomplete CDR3 DNA: TGCAGCGTTGAAGTTCGGGCGGTCGAAGGACAGGGGGCCACAGATACG. The chain joins TRBV29-1 to TRBJ2-3; 11 bases agree with TRBD1. The CDR3 goes on 3 residues after the read ends, and that part is filled in from the germline J gene. Germline assignment: CDR1 SQVTM and CDR2 ANQGSEA. The CDR3 totals 19 residues. The ends lost 1 base at V and 2 bases at J; junction bases unmatched: 14.

About this clone itself: The read stops 3 residues short of the end of the CDR3; the missing end is completed from the germline J gene. The chain carries TRBV18 and TRBJ2-5; TRBD1 is a possible D gene (6 bases). The CDR3 totals 13 residues. Trimming took 4 bases from V and 3 from J, leaving 9 bases between them. The germline gives CDR1 KGHSH, CDR2 LQKENI. CDR3 bases read: TGTGCCAGCTCACGCGGACAGAAAGAGACC. Its protein product is CASSRGQKET. The entire CDR3 protein is CASSRGQKETQYF.

By frequency, this clone is medium-sized. The CDR3 is cut off 3 residues early in the read; its end comes from the germline J gene. The chain links TRBV20-1 to TRBJ1-1, with 7 bases lining up with TRBD1. Trimming cost V 4 bases and J 2 bases; bases outside gene matches: 4. Per germline, CDR1 DFQATT and CDR2 SNEGSKA (reference sequence). The CDR3 runs to 13 residues. CDR3 bases read: TGCAGTGCTATCGGGACAGCCAACACTGAA. It specifies CSAIGTANTE. The full CDR3 reads CSAIGTANTEAFF.

A note on this clone: The read comes to an end 3 residues before the CDR3 does, leaving the germline J gene to fill in the end. The J gene is TRBJ1-5, the V gene TRBV19; tentative D call: TRBD1 (6 bases). Germline V lookup: CDR1 LNHDA, CDR2 SQIVND (reference sequence). The CDR3 is 14 residues long. With 3 bases removed from V and 5 bases from J, the gap between germline ends came to 11 bases. The CDR3 bases that were read are TGTGCCAGTAGTATGGAGTACAGGGATCAGCCC. Protein sequence: CASSMEYRDQP. The whole CDR3 protein reads CASSMEYRDQPQHF.

Details on this clone: Coverage ceases 3 residues before the CDR3 finishes, and the germline J gene fills in the end. V and J are TRBV13 and TRBJ1-2; D not resolved. V lost 0 bases and J 4 bases, leaving 12 bases between the germline ends. The CDR3 has 15 residues. Per germline, CDR1 PRHDT and CDR2 FYEKMQ (reference sequence). The DNA read from the CDR3 is TGTGCCAGCAGCTTAGGCCGAACGGGGTCCTATGGC. The encoded protein is CASSLGRTGSYG. In full, the CDR3 is CASSLGRTGSYGYTF. The variable domain in full, with the rest retrieved from reference TRBV13 and TRBJ1-2, is AAGVIQSPRHLIKEKRETATLKCYPIPRHDTVYWYQQGPGQDPQFLISFYEKMQSDKGSIPDRFSAQQFSDYHSELNMSSLELGDSALYFCASSLGRTGSYGYTFGSGTRLTVV.

A remark on this clone: Read data end 3 residues before the CDR3 end; the end is taken from the germline J gene. The chain links TRBV10-1 to TRBJ2-2; unclear D gene. Germline V CDR1 and CDR2: WNHNN, SYGVQD (reference sequence). This CDR3 spans 13 amino acids. V was clipped by 6 bases and J by 2 bases, with 7 bases between them. CDR3 sequence reads: CASRFSNTGELFF. The sequenced part of the CDR3 DNA is TGCGCCAGCAGATTTTCAAACACCGGGGAG.

Remarks on this clone: Coverage ceases 3 residues before the CDR3 finishes, and the germline J gene fills in the end. This chain connects TRBV7-2 to TRBJ1-6, with 9 bases identical to TRBD1. Germline V gives CDR1 SGHTA, CDR2 FQGNSA. CDR3 size: 15 residues. The V and J ends lost 4 bases and 8 bases, in that order; junction bases with no gene match: 6. The sequenced part of the CDR3 DNA is TGTGCCAGCAGCTCAACAGGGGGCGCGGATTCACCC. It is translated as CASSSTGGADSP. The complete CDR3 reads CASSSTGGADSPLHF.

With respect to this clone: The read ends 3 residues shy of where the CDR3 ends; the end is completed using the germline J gene. This chain connects TRBV5-4 to TRBJ1-2; 10 bases agree with TRBD1. Looked up from germline, CDR1 is SGHNT and CDR2 is YYREEE (reference sequence). This CDR3 comprises 15 residues. The trim removed 3 bases at V and 7 bases at J, leaving 9 bases unmatched. Partial CDR3 DNA: TGTGCCAGCAGCTCAAGTACCCGGGACAGGGGTGGC. The encoded protein is CASSSSTRDRGG. The entire CDR3 is CASSSSTRDRGGYTF.

Regarding this clone: With the read ending 3 residues before the CDR3 end, the germline J gene is used to fill in that end. The chain carries TRBV7-8 and TRBJ1-1; 9 bases agree with TRBD1. The CDR3 has 15 residues. CDR1 SGHVS and CDR2 FQNEAQ come from the germline V gene. The junction had 8 bases not matched to a gene; V was cut back by 5 bases and J by 4 bases. The CDR3 loop reads CASSPWDRVVTEAFF. The DNA read from the CDR3 is TGTGCCAGCAGCCCCTGGGACAGGGTGGTCACTGAA.

Notes on this clone: The sequenced fragment ends 3 residues before the CDR3 boundary, so the rest is inferred from the germline J gene. The rearrangement joins TRBV5-1 to TRBJ2-2; TRBD2 aligns across 13 bases. Germline CDR1 reads SGHRS; CDR2 reads YFSETQ. J gave up 4 bases and V 4 bases, and 4 bases lay outside the gene matches. CDR3 size: 16 residues. CDR3 amino acids: CASSLGLAGPTGELFF. The DNA read from the CDR3 is TGCGCCAGCAGCCTGGGACTAGCGGGGCCCACCGGGGAG. Full variable domain (remainder filled in from reference TRBV5-1 and TRBJ2-2): KAGVTQTPRYLIKTRGQQVTLSCSPISGHRSVSWYQQTPGQGLQFLFEYFSETQRNKGNFPGRFSGRQFSNSRSEMNVSTLELGDSALYLCASSLGLAGPTGELFFGEGSRLTVL.

Worth noting for this clone: Read data end 3 residues before the CDR3 end; the end is taken from the germline J gene. This chain links TRBV18 with TRBJ1-4; weak D call: TRBD1 (6 bases). Trimming removed 3 bases from V and 3 bases from J, with 17 bases in between. Germline V lookup: CDR1 KGHSH, CDR2 LQKENI. The CDR3 is made up of 17 amino acids. The sequenced CDR3 bases are TGTGCCAGCTCACCGACAGGTTTCGGAGGTGCTAATGAAAAA. This sequence encodes CASSPTGFGGANEK. The CDR3 in its entirety is CASSPTGFGGANEKLFF.

As concerns this clone: Sequencing ends 3 residues short of the CDR3 end; the germline J gene provides the rest. This chain uses TRBV30 with TRBJ1-6; TRBD1 might be the D (6 bases). Trimming took 7 bases from V and 1 from J, leaving 14 bases between them. Germline CDR1 GTSNPN, CDR2 SVGIG (reference sequence). The CDR3 spans 15 residues. The sequenced part of the CDR3 DNA is TGTGCCTCCAGGGGTACGGCATCCTATAATTCACCC. The encoded protein is CASRGTASYNSP. The full CDR3 protein is CASRGTASYNSPLHF.

Points on this clone: The sequence runs out 3 residues before the end of the CDR3; the remainder is reconstructed from the germline J gene. This rearrangement joins TRBV20-1 to TRBJ2-4; 7 nucleotides align to TRBD2. CDR1 is DFQATT, CDR2 SNEGSKA, per germline (reference sequence). J lost 4 bases, V lost 6 bases, and 12 bases had no gene match. There are 15 residues in the CDR3. CDR3 bases read: TGCAGTGCCCCAAAACGGGCTAGCGGAAAAAACATT. Amino acids: CSAPKRASGKNI. The CDR3, in full, reads CSAPKRASGKNIQYF.

Remarks on this clone: The CDR3 end falls 3 residues outside the read, so it is completed with the germline J gene. The V gene is TRBV30, the J gene TRBJ2-2, with 8 bases lining up with TRBD2. The junction had 3 bases not matched to a gene; V was cut back by 5 bases and J by 4 bases. The CDR3 length is 13 residues. Germline values: CDR1 GTSNPN, CDR2 SVGIG (reference sequence). CDR3 region: CAWGAGATGELFF. The part of the CDR3 DNA that was read is TGTGCCTGGGGAGCGGGAGCCACCGGGGAG.